A single sample is the source of the 7 T cell receptor beta chains below, sequenced in a study of blood T cells in healthy people across ages. Primed by a sample-barcoded 5' primer and a J-beta primer mix, a second PCR proceeded for 7 to 11 cycles. TCRdb re-analysed the 5' RACE reads in MiXCR, keeping a single row per CDR3 protein. The table lists approximately 800,000 distinct CDR3 sequences, approximately 53% of them singletons, with around 24% in the top ten. Input material: blood. The receptors stem from a man aged 40-49 years in good health.

A few counts support this clonotype. Being one base from a much bigger clone, this may be a read error. The V gene is TRBV27, the J gene TRBJ1-1; D is undetermined. This CDR3 spans 13 amino acids. V dropped 2 bases and J dropped 1 base, with 5 bases sitting between them. Germline V lookup: CDR1 MNHEY, CDR2 SMNVEV (reference sequence). The CDR3 sequence is CASSLRENTEAFF. The CDR3 DNA is TGTGCCAGCAGTTTACGGGAGAACACTGAAGCTTTCTTT.

A few counts support this clonotype. The chain joins TRBV5-6 to TRBJ2-7; D not resolved. Trimming cost V 5 bases and J 3 bases, with 12 bases left between them. This CDR3 region has 13 residues. CDR1 and CDR2 (germline): SGHDT, YYEEEE. CDR3 residues: CASRSSGLYEQYF. CDR3 DNA: TGTGCCAGCAGGTCGTCGGGCCTCTACGAGCAGTACTTC.

The chain is built from TRBV20-1 and TRBJ1-1; no reliable D call. V dropped 2 bases and J dropped 3 bases, with 4 bases sitting between them. Germline CDR1 and CDR2: DFQATT and SNEGSKA (reference sequence). The CDR3 contains 11 residues. The CDR3 DNA reads TGCAGTGCTAGACAGGACACTGAAGCTTTCTTT. Translated, it gives CSARQDTEAFF.

The chain links TRBV20-1 to TRBJ1-2; 8 bases fit TRBD1. The germline gives CDR1 DFQATT, CDR2 SNEGSKA (reference sequence). CDR3 length: 13 amino acids. Losses at the gene ends were 7 bases for V and 4 bases for J; bases not matched to a gene: 8. CDR3 bases: TGCAGTGTATCAGGGGGCGCTGGCTATGGCTACACCTTC. It is translated as CSVSGGAGYGYTF.

The V and J genes are TRBV5-1 and TRBJ2-5; 9 positions match TRBD2. Germline CDR1 and CDR2: SGHRS and YFSETQ. With V trimmed by 4 bases and J by 3 bases, 4 bases remained unmatched. The CDR3 extends over 14 amino acids. CDR3 amino acids: CASSTRTSEETQYF. CDR3 coding DNA: TGCGCCAGCAGCACCCGGACTAGCGAAGAGACCCAGTACTTC.

The chain combines TRBV20-1 with TRBJ2-6; D perhaps matches TRBD1 (6 bases). Per germline, CDR1 DFQATT and CDR2 SNEGSKA (reference sequence). This CDR3 has 15 amino acids. V dropped 3 bases and J dropped 1 base, with 10 bases sitting between them. As DNA, the CDR3 is TGCAGTGCTAGTCCCCAGGGGTCTGGGGCCAACGTCCTGACTTTC. Translating gives CSASPQGSGANVLTF.

Only one count was recorded for this clonotype. The chain recombines TRBV20-1 with TRBJ1-1, with no clear D. V was cut by 1 base and J by 4 bases, with 10 bases left in between. CDR3 length: 13 amino acids. CDR1 DFQATT and CDR2 SNEGSKA come from the germline V gene (reference sequence). This CDR3 reads CSARGPSGTEAFF. The CDR3, as DNA: TGCAGTGCTAGAGGCCCGAGCGGCACTGAAGCTTTCTTT.